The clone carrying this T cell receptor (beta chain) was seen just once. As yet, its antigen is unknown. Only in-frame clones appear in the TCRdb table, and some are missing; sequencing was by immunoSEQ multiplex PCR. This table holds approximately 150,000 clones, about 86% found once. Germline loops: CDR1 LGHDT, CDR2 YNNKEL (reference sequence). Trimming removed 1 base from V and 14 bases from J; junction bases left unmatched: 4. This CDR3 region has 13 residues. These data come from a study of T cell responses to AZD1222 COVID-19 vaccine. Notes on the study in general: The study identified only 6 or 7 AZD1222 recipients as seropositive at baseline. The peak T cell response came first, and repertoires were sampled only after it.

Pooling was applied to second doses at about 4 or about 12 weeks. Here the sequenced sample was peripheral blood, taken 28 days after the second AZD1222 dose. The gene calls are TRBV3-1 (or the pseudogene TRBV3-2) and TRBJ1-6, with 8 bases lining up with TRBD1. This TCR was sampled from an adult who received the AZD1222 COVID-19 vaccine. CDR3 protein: CASSQVTGVTLHF. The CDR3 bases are TGTGCCAGCAGCCAAGTGACAGGGGTCACCCTCCACTTT.